These 28 T cell receptor beta chains originate from one sample sequenced in a study of blood T cell repertoires in COVID-19. Clones were sequenced by immunoSEQ multiplex PCR, and TCRdb holds only the in-frame ones, with some missing. The sample records approximately 74,000 clones, around 80% being singletons. Material: peripheral blood. The receptor set was obtained from an elderly man with active or convalescent COVID-19.

The chain couples TRBV19 to TRBJ2-6; a weak D match, TRBD2 (6 bases). There are 15 residues in the CDR3. Germline V gene lookup returns CDR1 LNHDA and CDR2 SQIVND (reference sequence). V shed 6 bases and J shed 4 bases, with 13 bases lying between them. The CDR3 DNA follows: TGTGCCAGTAGCCCGACGGGGGTCGGGGCCAACGTCCTGACTTTC. It encodes CASSPTGVGANVLTF.

The chain combines TRBV29-1 with TRBJ1-1, with D hard to call. The CDR3 consists of 14 residues. CDR1 and CDR2 from the germline V gene are SQVTM and ANQGSEA. V lost 5 bases and J 5 bases, leaving 18 bases between the germline ends. In DNA, the CDR3 is TGCAGCGTTAAAGTGGCACAGAGACGTACTGAAGCTTTCTTT. Translated: CSVKVAQRRTEAFF.

This chain connects TRBV5-1 to TRBJ1-2, with 8 nucleotides matching TRBD1. There are 14 residues in the CDR3. From germline, CDR1 is SGHRS and CDR2 YFSETQ. V lost 4 bases to trimming and J lost 7 bases; unmatched junction nucleotides: 9. The chain's CDR3 is CASSPGQGPVGYTF. The CDR3 nucleotides are TGCGCCAGCAGCCCTGGACAGGGACCAGTTGGCTACACCTTC.

The chain couples TRBV6-2 or TRBV6-3 to TRBJ2-2; D is uncertain. This CDR3 is built from 12 residues. The V gene lost 4 bases and the J gene lost 3 bases, with 3 bases spanning the gap. Germline CDR1 and CDR2: MNHEY and SVGEGT. The CDR3 sequence: CASSSHTGELFF. The DNA of the CDR3 is TGTGCCAGCAGTTCTCACACCGGGGAGCTGTTTTTT.

V and J are TRBV4-3 and TRBJ1-4, with 9 bases fitting TRBD1. The CDR3 covers 16 residues. The V gene end was trimmed by 0 bases and the J gene end by 5 bases; junction bases not matched to a gene: 4. Germline values: CDR1 LGHNA, CDR2 YSLEER. CDR3 nucleotides: TGCGCCAGCAGCCAAGATAACAGGGGGCGAAATGAAAAACTGTTTTTT. As protein: CASSQDNRGRNEKLFF.

The chain employs TRBV6-6 and TRBJ2-7, with D possibly matching TRBD1 (6 bases). Per germline, CDR1 MNHNY and CDR2 SVGAGI (reference sequence). V dropped 0 bases and J dropped 3 bases, with 12 bases sitting between them. This CDR3 spans 15 amino acids. The CDR3 sequence: CASSYSTDRIYEQYF. CDR3 nucleotide sequence: TGTGCCAGCAGTTACTCGACCGACAGGATCTACGAGCAGTACTTC.

The chain joins TRBV20-1 to TRBJ2-5, with D unclear. V dropped 5 bases and J dropped 5 bases, with 9 bases sitting between them. CDR3 length: 11 amino acids. Germline V gene data show CDR1 as DFQATT and CDR2 as SNEGSKA (reference sequence). CDR3 protein: CSAALRETQYF. Here the CDR3 DNA reads TGCAGTGCTGCCCTCCGGGAGACCCAGTACTTC.

The chain recombines TRBV18 with TRBJ2-1, with D possibly matching TRBD2 (5 bases). In germline, CDR1 is KGHSH, CDR2 LQKENI. The V end was cut by 0 bases, the J end by 4 bases, with 10 bases between. The CDR3 is 15 amino acids. CDR3 DNA: TGTGCCAGCTCACCACCTAGCGAAAGGTACAATGAGCAGTTCTTC. Translation gives CASSPPSERYNEQFF.

This clone was seen once. The rearrangement uses TRBV7-9 and TRBJ2-5; D gene unclear. The V gene's germline CDR1 is SEHNR and CDR2 FQNEAQ (reference sequence). This CDR3 contains 14 residues. The V and J ends lost 0 bases and 2 bases respectively, with 7 bases between them. The CDR3 nucleotides are TGTGCCAGCAGCTTAGCCATGACACAAGAGACCCAGTACTTC. This gives the protein CASSLAMTQETQYF.

The genes are TRBV6-5 and TRBJ1-3; TRBD1 is a possible D gene (5 bases). V lost 4 bases to trimming and J lost 0 bases, with 10 bases between them. This CDR3 contains 15 residues. Germline V CDR1 and CDR2: MNHEY, SVGAGI. CDR3 sequence reads: CASSSRQSSGNTIYF. DNA for the CDR3: TGTGCCAGCAGTTCAAGACAGAGCTCTGGAAACACCATATATTTT.

The chain links TRBV5-1 to TRBJ1-1, with TRBD1 identical over 12 bases. This CDR3 is built from 14 residues. CDR1 and CDR2 (germline): SGHRS, YFSETQ. The V gene end was trimmed by 2 bases and the J gene end by 6 bases; junction bases not matched to a gene: 2. The CDR3 coding sequence is TGCGCCAGCAGCTTAGGGACAGGGGGCTCTGAAGCTTTCTTT. Its translation is CASSLGTGGSEAFF.

The gene calls are TRBV6-5 and TRBJ1-5; the match to TRBD1 covers 9 bases. V dropped 6 bases and J dropped 4; count of bases not matched to a gene: 7. This CDR3 has 15 amino acids. The germline V gene encodes CDR1 MNHEY and CDR2 SVGAGI. The CDR3 sequence is CASRQGQGPNQPQHF. As DNA, the CDR3 is TGTGCCAGCAGGCAGGGACAGGGCCCTAATCAGCCCCAGCATTTT.

This chain joins TRBV5-1 and TRBJ2-7; no firm D call. Germline V gives CDR1 SGHRS, CDR2 YFSETQ. V gave up 0 bases and J gave up 0 bases, with 13 bases separating them. The CDR3 sequence is 16 residues long. The CDR3 DNA follows: TGCGCCAGCAGCTTGGCTGTCAGGCTAAGCTCCTACGAGCAGTACTTC. Its protein product is CASSLAVRLSSYEQYF.

V usage is TRBV7-9 and J usage is TRBJ2-3, with 13 bases matching TRBD2. Germline CDR1 and CDR2: SEHNR and FQNEAQ (reference sequence). Trimming took 5 bases from V and 4 from J; bases not matched to a gene: 3. The CDR3 contains 15 residues. This chain's CDR3 is CASSQGLAGADTQYF. Written as DNA, the CDR3 is TGTGCCAGCAGCCAAGGACTAGCGGGGGCAGATACGCAGTATTTT.

The chain couples TRBV7-2 to TRBJ2-7, with 7 positions matching TRBD2. Germline V gives CDR1 SGHTA, CDR2 FQGNSA. This CDR3 comprises 17 residues. The V segment lost 2 bases and the J segment 1 base; nucleotides outside the gene matches: 11. The CDR3 spells CASSLSLWLAESYEQYF. CDR3 sequence (DNA): TGTGCCAGCAGCTTAAGTCTTTGGCTAGCGGAATCCTACGAGCAGTACTTC.

The chain recombines TRBV6-1 with TRBJ2-1; tentatively, D is TRBD2 (6 bases). Germline lookup yields CDR1 MNHNS and CDR2 SASEGT. The CDR3 is made up of 15 amino acids. V gave up 1 base and J gave up 4 bases, with 11 bases separating them. The CDR3 is CASSEGNSGYNEQFF. DNA of the CDR3: TGTGCCAGCAGTGAAGGAAATAGCGGATACAATGAGCAGTTCTTC.

This clone has a single count. The rearrangement uses TRBV6-2 or TRBV6-3 and TRBJ2-5; D might be TRBD1 (5 bases). Germline CDR1 reads MNHEY; CDR2 reads SVGEGT. The CDR3 sequence is 16 residues long. With 2 bases removed from V and 0 bases from J, the gap between germline ends came to 13 bases. The CDR3 region has the DNA TGTGCCAGCAGTTACCCTTTGACAGCGTACCAAGAGACCCAGTACTTC. It specifies CASSYPLTAYQETQYF.

The V call is TRBV19, the J call TRBJ2-4, with TRBD2 matching 10 bases. This CDR3 has 20 amino acids. With 5 bases clipped from V and 0 bases from J, the junction kept 16 bases outside the gene matches. Germline V gene data show CDR1 as LNHDA and CDR2 as SQIVND (reference sequence). CDR3 DNA: TGTGCCAGTAGTCTTGCTAGCGGGAGACCTTTAACGATAGCCAAAAACATTCAGTACTTC. Protein product: CASSLASGRPLTIAKNIQYF.

The V gene is TRBV6-5, the J gene TRBJ1-1, with 10 nucleotides matching TRBD1. V dropped 5 bases and J dropped 4; count of bases not matched to a gene: 4. Per the germline V gene, CDR1 is MNHEY and CDR2 is SVGAGI. This CDR3 comprises 14 residues. The CDR3 DNA follows: TGTGCCAGCAGTCGTGACAGGGGGCCCACTGAAGCTTTCTTT. This sequence encodes CASSRDRGPTEAFF.

The V gene is TRBV3-1 (or the pseudogene TRBV3-2), the J gene TRBJ2-3; D perhaps matches TRBD1 (6 bases). Trimming removed 4 bases at V and 0 bases at J, with 14 bases between. This CDR3 has 16 amino acids. Germline CDR1 LGHDT, CDR2 YNNKEL (reference sequence). In DNA, the CDR3 is TGTGCCAGCAGCCCACAGGGCCGGCGAAGCACAGATACGCAGTATTTT. It codes for CASSPQGRRSTDTQYF.

The CDR3 reads CAVGQPSNQPQHF. As DNA, the CDR3 is TGTGCGGTGGGCCAGCCTAGCAATCAGCCCCAGCATTTT. This sequence joins TRBV27 and TRBJ1-5; D is undetermined. CDR1 is MNHEY and CDR2 is SMNVEV in the germline V gene (reference sequence). This CDR3 is built from 13 residues.

In this sample, this clone turned up once. The chain combines TRBV5-5 with TRBJ2-3, with D possibly TRBD1 on 6 matching bases. Germline lookup yields CDR1 SGHKS and CDR2 YYEKEE (reference sequence). Trimming pared 0 bases from V and 0 bases from J, leaving 8 bases between. There are 15 residues in the CDR3. CDR3 in DNA: TGTGCCAGCAGCTTGGTACAGGGTAGCACAGATACGCAGTATTTT. As protein: CASSLVQGSTDTQYF.

The chain employs TRBV9 and TRBJ2-2, with TRBD2 as a possible D gene (5 bases). This CDR3 region has 15 residues. V dropped 0 bases and J dropped 3 bases, with 9 bases sitting between them. Looked up from germline, CDR1 is SGDLS and CDR2 is YYNGEE. The CDR3 DNA is TGTGCCAGCAGCGTAGTTGAGGGAGACACCGGGGAGCTGTTTTTT. It encodes CASSVVEGDTGELFF. Full variable domain (rest looked up from reference TRBV9 and TRBJ2-2): DSGVTQTPKHLITATGQRVTLRCSPRSGDLSVYWYQQSLDQGLQFLIQYYNGEERAKGNILERFSAQQFPDLHSELNLSSLELGDSALYFCASSVVEGDTGELFFGEGSRLTVL.

The chain combines TRBV5-1 with TRBJ1-1, with 9 positions matching TRBD1. The CDR3 spans 16 residues. Germline CDR1 reads SGHRS; CDR2 reads YFSETQ. J was trimmed by 1 base and V by 5 bases; bases with no gene match: 9. CDR3 DNA: TGCGCCAGCAGGCAAAGCACAGGGGGCGGGAACACTGAAGCTTTCTTT. It codes for CASRQSTGGGNTEAFF.

V and J are TRBV24-1 and TRBJ1-5, with D perhaps matching TRBD1 (5 bases). Germline lookup yields CDR1 KGHDR and CDR2 SFDVKD. This CDR3 has 16 amino acids. The V end was cut by 4 bases, the J end by 0 bases, with 12 bases between. The CDR3 loop reads CATSDPRQSSNQPQHF. In DNA, the CDR3 is TGTGCCACCAGTGACCCAAGACAGAGTAGCAATCAGCCCCAGCATTTT.

In the case of this clone: Relative to the germline gene, one junction end is altered; a read error may explain this. This sequence joins TRBV5-1 and TRBJ2-7, with TRBD2 identical over 7 bases. In germline, CDR1 is SGHRS, CDR2 YFSETQ. The CDR3 is 14 amino acids. CDR3 in DNA: TGCGCCAGCAGGAGAGGACTAGGCTCCCACGAGCAGTACTTC. Protein: CASRRGLGSHEQYF.

The gene calls are TRBV6-4 and TRBJ2-1; TRBD2 matches 8 bases. CDR3 length equals 14 residues. Germline V gene sequence: CDR1 MRHNA, CDR2 SNTAGT. The V and J ends lost 3 bases and 9 bases, in that order; junction bases with no gene match: 7. The chain's CDR3 is CASSEEAGVGEQFF. DNA for the CDR3: TGTGCCAGCAGTGAAGAAGCGGGAGTCGGTGAGCAGTTCTTC.

The V gene is TRBV29-1, the J gene TRBJ1-3, with TRBD1 matching 7 bases. The CDR3 contains 13 residues. Trimming took 6 bases from V and 6 from J; bases not matched to a gene: 8. CDR1 is SQVTM and CDR2 is ANQGSEA in the germline V gene. In DNA form, the CDR3 reads TGCAGCGTACGCGACGGGACAGTAAACACCATATATTTT. This gives the protein CSVRDGTVNTIYF.